Following are 25 T cell receptor beta chains from one sample sequenced in a study of PD-1 blockade in classical Hodgkin lymphoma. Time point reported: cycle 4 day 1 (C4D1), after five to seven weeks of nivolumab. Every patient had relapsed following autologous stem cell transplantation, and cohorts differed in brentuximab vedotin exposure. The method was immunoSEQ multiplex PCR; TCRdb's version includes in-frame clones alone and lacks a portion of them. The sample has over 50,000 clones, 70% to 90% seen once; the top ten hold around 8.1%. Source: peripheral blood mononuclear cells (PBMCs), taken before the fourth cycle of nivolumab. The receptors were sampled from a human donor with classical Hodgkin lymphoma.

The chain links TRBV7-2 to TRBJ1-4; maybe TRBD1 (5 bases). CDR1 and CDR2 (germline): SGHTA, FQGNSA. This CDR3 has 17 amino acids. Trimming left V 2 bases short and J 8 bases short, with 21 bases between. The CDR3 nucleotides are TGTGCCAGCAGCTTAAGGGGTAGAGGGCAGAGAGGAGAAAAACTGTTTTTT. It translates to CASSLRGRGQRGEKLFF.

This chain connects TRBV5-1 to TRBJ1-2; unclear D gene. Trimming shortened V by 2 bases and J by 4 bases, and 9 bases separated the two germline ends. Germline-derived CDR1 and CDR2 are SGHRS and YFSETQ. The CDR3 covers 13 residues. CDR3 DNA sequence: TGCGCCAGCAGCTTAGGACTCGTCTATGGCTACACCTTC. It yields the protein CASSLGLVYGYTF.

The chain carries TRBV14 and TRBJ2-3; the match to TRBD1 covers 8 bases. Germline-derived CDR1 and CDR2 are SGHDN and FVKESK. The J segment lost 1 base and the V segment lost 2 bases, leaving 2 bases of the junction unmatched. The length of the CDR3 is 15 residues. DNA of the CDR3: TGTGCCAGCAGCCAATGGGGACAGGGCACAGATACGCAGTATTTT. It yields the protein CASSQWGQGTDTQYF.

The rearrangement joins TRBV19 to TRBJ2-7, with TRBD2 identical over 7 bases. The trim removed 7 bases at V and 2 bases at J, leaving 11 bases unmatched. CDR3 length: 15 residues. Germline CDR1 is LNHDA and CDR2 is SQIVND (reference sequence). The DNA of the CDR3 is TGTGCCAGTATGGGGGGGATCGTCCCCCCCTACGAGCAGTACTTC. This encodes CASMGGIVPPYEQYF.

The chain carries TRBV15 and TRBJ2-7; 11 nucleotides agree with TRBD2. Trimming at V came to 0 bases and at J to 2 bases, leaving 3 bases not matched to a gene. Germline V lookup: CDR1 LNHNV, CDR2 YYDKDF (reference sequence). The CDR3 totals 16 residues. CDR3 region: CATSRDLAGGTYEQYF. As DNA, the CDR3 is TGTGCCACCAGCAGAGATCTAGCGGGGGGAACCTACGAGCAGTACTTC.

This chain joins TRBV6-6 and TRBJ1-4, with a possible D match to TRBD1 (6 bases). The CDR3 runs 16 residues. Trimming pared 6 bases from V and 5 bases from J, leaving 19 bases between. Germline V lookup: CDR1 MNHNY, CDR2 SVGAGI (reference sequence). The CDR3 DNA is TGTGCCAGCAGAGCCACGGCCGTGCAGGGGAATGAAAAACTGTTTTTT. Amino acids: CASRATAVQGNEKLFF.

The DNA for the CDR3 is TGTGCCAGCAGTGAAAGAGGATTAGAGTACTTC. Protein: CASSERGLEYF. The chain links TRBV2 to TRBJ2-5; no definite D call. This CDR3 spans 11 amino acids. V was shortened by 2 bases and J by 12 bases, with 10 bases between the two germline ends. Germline CDR1 SNHLY, CDR2 FYNNEI. The variable domain in full, completed from reference TRBV2 and TRBJ2-5, reads EPEVTQTPSHQVTQMGQEVILRCVPISNHLYFYWYRQILGQKVEFLVSFYNNEISEKSEIFDDQFSVERPDGSNFTLKIRSTKLEDSAMYFCASSERGLEYFGPGTRLLVL.

V gene TRBV7-9 combines with J gene TRBJ2-5, with D maybe TRBD1 (8 bases). The CDR3 runs to 15 residues. From germline, CDR1 is SEHNR and CDR2 FQNEAQ (reference sequence). Deletions cut 3 bases from V and 5 bases from J, with 16 bases between. The CDR3 protein is CASSFWTGRGETQYF. The CDR3 region has the DNA TGTGCCAGCAGCTTTTGGACAGGGAGGGGGGAGACCCAGTACTTC.

The gene calls are TRBV6-5 and TRBJ1-2; 7 bases are shared with TRBD1. The CDR3 totals 16 residues. Unmatched junction bases numbered 13, after V lost 4 bases and J lost 5 bases. Germline-derived CDR1 and CDR2 are MNHEY and SVGAGI. The CDR3 loop is CASSSPRQGDGYGYTF. The DNA of the CDR3 is TGTGCCAGCAGTTCCCCACGACAGGGAGATGGGTATGGCTACACCTTC.

In this sample, this clone turned up once. The V and J genes are TRBV15 and TRBJ2-1, with TRBD2 as a possible D gene (7 bases). The length of the CDR3 is 16 residues. Germline V gene data show CDR1 as LNHNV and CDR2 as YYDKDF (reference sequence). Trimming left V 1 base short and J 4 bases short, with 14 bases between. CDR3 residues: CATSRGPGGPYNEQFF. The CDR3 DNA follows: TGTGCCACCAGCAGAGGTCCGGGGGGCCCTTACAATGAGCAGTTCTTC.

The chain employs TRBV7-9 and TRBJ2-3; D is unresolved. The V end lost 5 bases, the J end lost 0 bases, and 9 bases lay between the germline ends. CDR3 size: 14 residues. Germline V lookup: CDR1 SEHNR, CDR2 FQNEAQ (reference sequence). In nucleotides, the CDR3 is TGTGCCAGCAGCCCAAGTGGGAGCACAGATACGCAGTATTTT. It translates to CASSPSGSTDTQYF. Based on the CDR3 plus reference TRBV7-9 and TRBJ2-3, the full variable domain is DTGVSQNPRHKITKRGQNVTFRCDPISEHNRLYWYRQTLGQGPEFLTYFQNEAQLEKSRLLSDRFSAERPKGSFSTLEIQRTEQGDSAMYLCASSPSGSTDTQYFGPGTRLTVL.

The J gene is TRBJ2-5, the V gene TRBV6-6; D is unresolved. Germline CDR1 MNHNY, CDR2 SVGAGI (reference sequence). The CDR3 loop spans 13 amino acids. V was clipped by 5 bases and J by 5 bases, with 12 bases between them. The CDR3 DNA reads TGTGCCAGCAGTCTTTCCTTAAAGGAGACCCAGTACTTC. Translation gives CASSLSLKETQYF.

The genes are TRBV19 and TRBJ2-3; weak D call: TRBD1 (5 bases). The CDR3 has 16 residues. Germline CDR1 reads LNHDA; CDR2 reads SQIVND (reference sequence). The V end lost 4 bases, the J end lost 6 bases, and 20 bases lay between the germline ends. The CDR3 bases are TGTGCCAGTAGTAGCCTTGGGGCAGGGTTGGGCGATACGCAGTATTTT. It yields the protein CASSSLGAGLGDTQYF.

This clone was found once. V usage is TRBV15 and J usage is TRBJ2-5; 10 bases agree with TRBD1. The end of the DNA fits TRBJ2-7 better, so the J call may be wrong. The CDR3 consists of 15 residues. CDR1 and CDR2 from the germline V gene are LNHNV and YYDKDF (reference sequence). For the CDR3, the DNA is TGTGCCACCAGCAGAGATCTGGGACAGGGGCACGAGCAGTACTTC. It translates to CATSRDLGQGHEQYF.

The chain is built from TRBV5-4 and TRBJ1-2, with D possibly matching TRBD1 (5 bases). The V and J ends lost 0 bases and 5 bases respectively, with 8 bases between them. CDR1 and CDR2 from the germline V gene are SGHNT and YYREEE (reference sequence). The CDR3 totals 13 residues. CDR3 in DNA: TGTGCCAGCAGCTTGGGCAGGGAATATGGCTACACCTTC. Its translation is CASSLGREYGYTF.

The rearrangement joins TRBV2 to TRBJ2-7; D not resolved. CDR3 length: 14 residues. Germline V gene lookup returns CDR1 SNHLY and CDR2 FYNNEI. V was trimmed by 3 bases and J by 2 bases, leaving 11 bases between them. CDR3 nucleotides: TGTGCCAGCAGTGACAGGCCCCAGGCCTACGAGCAGTACTTC. Protein sequence: CASSDRPQAYEQYF.

This chain's CDR3 is CASSYGSGSGNEQFF. In DNA, the CDR3 is TGTGCCAGCAGTTATGGGAGCGGGTCTGGAAATGAGCAGTTCTTC. The chain couples TRBV6-5 to TRBJ2-1; D is possibly TRBD2 (6 bases). This CDR3 comprises 15 residues. The germline CDR1 and CDR2 sequences are MNHEY and SVGAGI. The ends were cut back, 3 bases at V and 7 bases at J, with 16 bases in the middle.

The chain is built from TRBV5-1 and TRBJ1-3; 7 bases are a match to TRBD1. V dropped 1 base and J dropped 8; count of bases not matched to a gene: 0. This CDR3 is built from 12 residues. Per germline, CDR1 SGHRS and CDR2 YFSETQ. The chain's CDR3 is CASSLTGDTIYF. The CDR3 DNA is TGCGCCAGCAGCTTGACAGGGGACACCATATATTTT.

The rearrangement links TRBV5-1 to TRBJ2-4; D is unclear. The CDR3 spans 14 residues. Per the germline V gene, CDR1 is SGHRS and CDR2 is YFSETQ. V was clipped by 0 bases and J by 0 bases, with 4 bases between them. The chain's CDR3 is CASSLGLAKNIQYF. CDR3 in DNA: TGCGCCAGCAGCTTGGGGTTAGCCAAAAACATTCAGTACTTC.

The chain is built from TRBV6-5 and TRBJ1-1, with a possible D match to TRBD1 (5 bases). This CDR3 region has 16 residues. Germline assignment: CDR1 MNHEY and CDR2 SVGAGI. Trimming took 2 bases from V and 1 from J, leaving 14 bases between them. The CDR3: CASSYTHTGRNTEAFF. In nucleotides, the CDR3 is TGTGCCAGCAGTTACACCCACACAGGCCGGAACACTGAAGCTTTCTTT.

This chain uses TRBV5-1 with TRBJ1-4; 8 nucleotides align to TRBD1. Trimming cost V 0 bases and J 7 bases; bases outside gene matches: 5. The CDR3 covers 15 residues. Germline CDR1 is SGHRS and CDR2 is YFSETQ. CDR3 DNA: TGCGCCAGCAGCTTGGGGACAGGGCAGGGTGAAAAACTGTTTTTT. It is translated as CASSLGTGQGEKLFF.

The chain employs TRBV19 and TRBJ1-5, with TRBD1 matching 7 bases. V lost 3 bases and J lost 11; bases outside the gene matches: 7. The CDR3 is 13 amino acids. Looked up from germline, CDR1 is LNHDA and CDR2 is SQIVND (reference sequence). The CDR3 protein is CASSILRQGAQHF. CDR3 in DNA: TGTGCCAGTAGTATCCTGCGACAGGGTGCCCAGCATTTT. Full variable domain (remainder filled in from reference TRBV19 and TRBJ1-5): DGGITQSPKYLFRKEGQNVTLSCEQNLNHDAMYWYRQDPGQGLRLIYYSQIVNDFQKGDIAEGYSVSREKKESFPLTVTSAQKNPTAFYLCASSILRQGAQHFGDGTRLSIL.

The chain has TRBV27 and TRBJ2-1, with a weak D call TRBD1 (6 bases). V dropped 9 bases and J dropped 7 bases, with 10 bases sitting between them. Germline V lookup: CDR1 MNHEY, CDR2 SMNVEV (reference sequence). The CDR3 sequence is 11 residues long. CDR3 nucleotides: TGTGCCAGTTCTACAGGGAATGAGCAGTTCTTC. Residues: CASSTGNEQFF.

The genes are TRBV5-4 and TRBJ2-2, with 8 bases identical to TRBD2. J was trimmed by 4 bases and V by 2 bases; bases with no gene match: 1. The CDR3 contains 14 residues. Germline V gene lookup returns CDR1 SGHNT and CDR2 YYREEE (reference sequence). The CDR3 loop reads CASSFGGGTGELFF. The CDR3 DNA follows: TGTGCCAGCAGCTTCGGGGGGGGCACCGGGGAGCTGTTTTTT.

The rearrangement uses TRBV6-5 and TRBJ2-4; 8 bases are a match to TRBD1. The CDR3 consists of 15 residues. Unmatched junction bases numbered 10, after V lost 6 bases and J lost 6 bases. CDR1 and CDR2 (germline): MNHEY, SVGAGI. The CDR3 reads CASSTGTGQRNIQYF. The CDR3 DNA is TGTGCCAGCAGCACCGGGACAGGTCAAAGAAACATTCAGTACTTC.